This paragraph covers one T cell receptor beta chain sequence. TCRdb keeps only in-frame clones here, not all; method: immunoSEQ multiplex PCR. Of about 5,500 clones in the sample, 84% were seen once. The sample originates from a study of T cells in localized non-small cell lung cancer. J was trimmed by 0 bases and V by 6 bases; bases with no gene match: 10. Germline V lookup: CDR1 SQVTM, CDR2 ANQGSEA. The CDR3 runs 15 residues. The specimen comprised peripheral blood mononuclear cells, sampled before any cancer treatment. The rearrangement links TRBV29-1 to TRBJ2-5, with 7 bases matching TRBD1. The sequence came from a female donor aged 60 or older with stage II lung adenocarcinoma. CDR3 amino acids: CSVGPTGADQETQYF. In DNA, the CDR3 is TGCAGCGTCGGCCCTACAGGGGCAGACCAAGAGACCCAGTACTTC.